This TCR beta chain was sequenced during a study of blood T cell repertoires in COVID-19. Study-level background: The United States, Italy and Spain were the sources of the acute and convalescent COVID-19 samples. The cDNA or gDNA used as material had been derived from T cells, B-cell-depleted T cells, or PBMCs.

Trimming removed 1 base at V and 1 base at J, with 11 bases between. Per the germline V gene, CDR1 is SGHNT and CDR2 is YYREEE (reference sequence). CDR3 length: 15 residues. In the authors' methods: It was from reference gene primer amplification that nucleated cell counts were estimated. Only in-frame clones appear in the TCRdb table, and some are missing; sequencing was by immunoSEQ multiplex PCR. D and trimming were read from the DNA, whereas the V and J calls and clone size are those reported in that table. The table has roughly 670,000 clones, about 90% seen once. The material sequenced was peripheral blood. The origin of this receptor is a woman between 18 and 30 years old with acute or convalescent COVID-19. V is TRBV5-4 and J is TRBJ1-1; D perhaps matches TRBD1 (5 bases). Written as DNA, the CDR3 is TGTGCCAGCAGCTTGTGGTCAACAGGGAACACTGAAGCTTTCTTT. Translating it yields CASSLWSTGNTEAFF.